This T cell receptor beta chain comes out of a study of blood T cell repertoires in COVID-19. Looking at the study overall: PBMCs, B-cell-depleted T cells, or T cells provided the cDNA or gDNA that made up the material.

This clone was detected a few times. Under the authors' procedure: Nucleated cell counts were estimated from reference gene primer amplification. TCRdb's copy holds only in-frame clones and misses some; the assay was immunoSEQ multiplex PCR. The V and J calls and clone size are taken from that table; D and trimming were inferred from the DNA. Of under 130,000 clones listed, 85% to 90% were seen once; the top ten hold roughly 30%. Source material: peripheral blood. The TCR sequence derives from a woman older than 75 with acute or convalescent COVID-19.

The CDR3 DNA follows: TGTGCCAGCAGTTACTCAGCGACAGGAACCTTCACCTCTGGAAACACCATATATTTT. As protein: CASSYSATGTFTSGNTIYF. This chain joins TRBV6-2 or TRBV6-3 and TRBJ1-3; D is possibly TRBD1 (6 bases). Germline V gene lookup returns CDR1 MNHEY and CDR2 SVGEGT. Trimming left V 0 bases short and J 0 bases short, with 18 bases between. This CDR3 is 19 amino acids long.